This TCR beta chain derives from a study of blood T cell repertoires in COVID-19. As for the study in general: Some COVID-19 samples were acute and others convalescent; all came from the United States, Italy and Spain. The cDNA or gDNA used as material had been derived from T cells, B-cell-depleted T cells, or PBMCs.

CDR1 and CDR2 (germline): SQVTM, ANQGSEA. This CDR3 spans 16 amino acids. With V trimmed by 3 bases and J by 1 base, 11 bases remained unmatched. In the original workflow: Reference gene primer amplification gave nucleated cell count estimates. Libraries were prepared by immunoSEQ multiplex PCR; TCRdb keeps only in-frame clonotypes and omits some of them. V and J calls plus clone size are reproduced from that table; the DNA served to infer D and trimming. The sample has around 230,000 clones, just under 85% seen once. The sequenced sample was peripheral blood. The chain uses TRBV29-1 and TRBJ2-7; TRBD2 matches at 8 bases. The TCR originated in a woman of 80 years or more with acute or convalescent COVID-19. In nucleotides, the CDR3 is TGCAGCGTTGAGGGTGCTCTAGCGGGCGGGTCCTACGAGCAGTACTTC. This translates into CSVEGALAGGSYEQYF.